This T cell receptor beta chain is drawn from a study of blood T cell repertoires in COVID-19. Overall study context: From T cells, B-cell-depleted T cells, or PBMCs came the material, which was cDNA or gDNA.

Here immunoSEQ multiplex PCR was the method, and the copy in TCRdb shows in-frame clones only, minus some. The sample yields about 330,000 clones, approximately 88% seen once. Ages ranged from about 18 to 100 years, with residence in fewer than 25 US areas. Grouping used clinical history reported by participants in a survey and questionnaire. Cohort 3 recovered donors had two negative PCRs, clearance, or symptom resolution. This receptor was obtained from a young man who had recovered from COVID-19. The source material was PBMCs or T cells enriched from blood (not recorded which).

The CDR3 DNA reads TGTGCCAGCAGCTTAGTCGGGGTAGTTAGCAATCAGCCCCAGCATTTT. It translates to CASSLVGVVSNQPQHF. The chain is built from TRBV7-8 and TRBJ1-5; no definite D call. V gave up 1 base and J gave up 0 bases, with 10 bases separating them. There are 16 residues in the CDR3. Germline loops: CDR1 SGHVS, CDR2 FQNEAQ. Combining the CDR3 with reference TRBV7-8 and TRBJ1-5 gives the whole variable domain GAGVSQSPRYKVAKRGQDVALRCDPISGHVSLFWYQQALGQGPEFLTYFQNEAQLDKSGLPSDRFFAERPEGSVSTLKIQRTQQEDSAVYLCASSLVGVVSNQPQHFGDGTRLSIL.